The 17 T cell receptor beta chains given below trace back to one sample, sequenced in a study of cytomegalovirus exposure and HLA in healthy donors. The PCR made use of 60 Vbeta and 13 Jbeta primers. Method: immunoSEQ multiplex PCR; TCRdb's copy keeps in-frame clones and lacks some. The sample contains about 160,000 clones, 75% to 85% of which appear only once. Material for sequencing was PBMCs. The receptors shown here come from a young man in good health and CMV-seronegative.

The rearrangement joins TRBV5-6 to TRBJ2-2, with D perhaps matching TRBD1 (6 bases). V was pared by 0 bases and J by 6 bases, with 18 bases between. Germline CDR1 reads SGHDT; CDR2 reads YYEEEE. The CDR3 is made up of 17 amino acids. The CDR3 sequence: CASSLASGGLRAGELFF. The DNA for the CDR3 is TGTGCCAGCAGCTTGGCTAGTGGGGGCCTTAGAGCCGGGGAGCTGTTTTTT.

The chain uses TRBV30 and TRBJ2-1; D is possibly TRBD1 (6 bases). The germline gives CDR1 GTSNPN, CDR2 SVGIG (reference sequence). The ends were cut back, 5 bases at V and 3 bases at J, with 11 bases in the middle. The length of the CDR3 is 13 residues. Here the CDR3 DNA reads TGTGCCTGGGTTCAGGGGAACTACAATGAGCAGTTCTTC. Its translation is CAWVQGNYNEQFF. Using reference TRBV30 and TRBJ2-1 for the parts outside the CDR3, the full variable domain is SQTIHQWPATLVQPVGSPLSLECTVEGTSNPNLYWYRQAAGRGLQLLFYSVGIGQISSEVPQNLSASRPQDRQFILSSKKLLLSDSGFYLCAWVQGNYNEQFFGPGTRLTVL.

The chain uses TRBV7-9 and TRBJ1-1, with 9 bases matching TRBD1. Per germline, CDR1 SEHNR and CDR2 FQNEAQ (reference sequence). Unmatched junction bases numbered 8, after V lost 1 base and J lost 5 bases. The CDR3 runs to 16 residues. CDR3 region: CASSLGTGTGSTEAFF. The CDR3 DNA sequence: TGTGCCAGCAGCTTAGGAACCGGGACAGGGAGTACTGAAGCTTTCTTT.

The chain couples TRBV28 to TRBJ1-1; D might be TRBD1 (5 bases). The CDR3 totals 12 residues. CDR1 and CDR2 (germline): MDHEN, SYDVKM. The V and J ends lost 5 bases and 7 bases respectively, with 11 bases between them. CDR3 bases: TGTGCCAGCAGTCCCCTCAGGGATGAAGCTTTCTTT. It yields the protein CASSPLRDEAFF.

The gene calls are TRBV7-2 and TRBJ1-1; D unresolved. CDR3 length equals 16 residues. CDR1 is SGHTA and CDR2 is FQGNSA in the germline V gene. V was cut by 5 bases and J by 5 bases, with 21 bases left in between. In nucleotides, the CDR3 is TGTGCCAGCAGCCCCCAACTATCCGCGGAGAGAACTGAAGCTTTCTTT. It yields the protein CASSPQLSAERTEAFF.

The J gene is TRBJ2-6, the V gene TRBV4-3; 9 positions match TRBD1. There are 22 residues in the CDR3. With V trimmed by 0 bases and J by 0 bases, 15 bases remained unmatched. The germline V gene has CDR1 LGHNA and CDR2 YSLEER. The CDR3 reads CASSQDPAWTGQGTSGANVLTF. The CDR3 DNA is TGCGCCAGCAGCCAAGATCCCGCCTGGACGGGACAGGGAACCTCTGGGGCCAACGTCCTGACTTTC.

V usage is TRBV9 and J usage is TRBJ2-5, with D possibly TRBD2 on 5 matching bases. Per the germline V gene, CDR1 is SGDLS and CDR2 is YYNGEE. The V end was cut by 0 bases, the J end by 4 bases, with 16 bases between. The CDR3 extends over 16 amino acids. Written as DNA, the CDR3 is TGTGCCAGCAGCGTAGAGAGTCGAGGGTTTGCAGAGACCCAGTACTTC. It specifies CASSVESRGFAETQYF. Based on the CDR3 plus reference TRBV9 and TRBJ2-5, the full variable domain is DSGVTQTPKHLITATGQRVTLRCSPRSGDLSVYWYQQSLDQGLQFLIQYYNGEERAKGNILERFSAQQFPDLHSELNLSSLELGDSALYFCASSVESRGFAETQYFGPGTRLLVL.

Here the CDR3 DNA reads TGTGCCAGCTCACCCCTCACAGGGTTGGCAACTAATGAAAAACTGTTTTTT. This gives the protein CASSPLTGLATNEKLFF. V usage is TRBV18 and J usage is TRBJ1-4; D possibly corresponds to TRBD1 (6 bases). The CDR3 is made up of 17 amino acids. The germline gives CDR1 KGHSH, CDR2 LQKENI. V dropped 3 bases and J dropped 0 bases, with 14 bases sitting between them.

The CDR3 loop reads CASSLVPGSTDTQYF. The CDR3 region has the DNA TGCGCCAGCAGCTTGGTTCCAGGGAGCACAGATACGCAGTATTTT. This chain uses TRBV5-1 with TRBJ2-3; D might be TRBD1 (5 bases). This CDR3 has 15 residues. Germline V gene sequence: CDR1 SGHRS, CDR2 YFSETQ. With 0 bases removed from V and 0 bases from J, the gap between germline ends came to 8 bases.

The rearrangement uses TRBV5-6 and TRBJ2-5; possibly TRBD1 for D (5 bases). This CDR3 has 14 residues. Germline assignment: CDR1 SGHDT and CDR2 YYEEEE. The germline V and J ends were trimmed by 4 bases and 1 base, with 11 bases remaining between them. CDR3 bases: TGTGCCAGCAGCCCGAGACAGATCCAAGAGACCCAGTACTTC. This codes for CASSPRQIQETQYF.

In this sample, this clone turned up a few times. The genes are TRBV19 and TRBJ1-2, with D uncertain. The germline CDR1 and CDR2 sequences are LNHDA and SQIVND (reference sequence). The CDR3 has 13 residues. The V end was cut by 7 bases, the J end by 4 bases, with 13 bases between. The CDR3 protein is CASKRGQSYGYTF. CDR3 sequence (DNA): TGTGCCAGTAAAAGAGGGCAGAGCTATGGCTACACCTTC.

The sample holds one count of this clone. This rearrangement joins TRBV11-2 to TRBJ2-3; the match to TRBD2 covers 7 bases. CDR1 is SGHAT, CDR2 FQNNGV, per germline. Unmatched junction bases numbered 1, after V lost 1 base and J lost 3 bases. CDR3 length: 14 amino acids. The CDR3 loop is CASSLGGGTDTQYF. The CDR3 DNA sequence: TGTGCCAGCAGCTTAGGCGGGGGAACAGATACGCAGTATTTT.

A single count supports this clone. This chain connects TRBV13 to TRBJ2-3, with 10 positions matching TRBD2. The CDR3 is made up of 12 amino acids. V trimming: 10 bases; J trimming: 6 bases; junction bases outside the gene matches: 4. Germline V CDR1 and CDR2: PRHDT, FYEKMQ (reference sequence). The CDR3 sequence: CATSGSMDTQYF. CDR3 nucleotide sequence: TGTGCCACTAGCGGGAGTATGGATACGCAGTATTTT.

The rearrangement uses TRBV10-3 and TRBJ2-7; D might be TRBD1 (5 bases). The CDR3 has 15 residues. V dropped 2 bases and J dropped 4 bases, with 15 bases sitting between them. The germline V gene encodes CDR1 ENHRY and CDR2 SYGVKD. CDR3 coding DNA: TGTGCCATCAGTGAGCCGCAGGGTAGGCTGTACGAGCAGTACTTC. Its translation: CAISEPQGRLYEQYF.

This clone was seen a single time. The rearrangement links TRBV28 to TRBJ1-2; D is undetermined. The V end was cut by 8 bases, the J end by 7 bases, with 17 bases between. The germline V gene encodes CDR1 MDHEN and CDR2 SYDVKM. The CDR3 covers 13 residues. The CDR3 DNA is TGTGCCAGCGGTGAGAGGGTGGGATTTGGCTACACCTTC. It yields the protein CASGERVGFGYTF.

The chain uses TRBV5-4 and TRBJ2-1, with 9 bases lining up with TRBD1. With 4 bases clipped from V and 6 bases from J, the junction kept 11 bases outside the gene matches. This CDR3 has 16 amino acids. Per the germline V gene, CDR1 is SGHNT and CDR2 is YYREEE (reference sequence). For the CDR3, the DNA is TGTGCCAGCAGCGCGGCCGGGACAGGGATTCGCAATGAGCAGTTCTTC. This translates into CASSAAGTGIRNEQFF.

V is TRBV7-9 and J is TRBJ2-3; D remains ambiguous. Germline values: CDR1 SEHNR, CDR2 FQNEAQ (reference sequence). The V end lost 9 bases, the J end lost 4 bases, and 14 bases lay between the germline ends. The length of the CDR3 is 13 residues. The DNA of the CDR3 is TGTGCCAGTCCCCTCTTTCTCGCAGATACGCAGTATTTT. Residues: CASPLFLADTQYF.